Presented here are 22 T cell receptor beta chains from one specimen sequenced in a study of T cells in women clearing cervical HPV infection. Assay used: immunoSEQ multiplex PCR; TCRdb lists only in-frame clones, some missing. This sample's clone table lists over 15,000 clones. Sequencing was carried out using blood buffy coat. Source of these receptors: a woman aged 18-70 years with a cervical HPV16 infection that either progressed to CIN3+ or cleared (not recorded which).

As concerns this clone: The read ends 3 residues shy of where the CDR3 ends; the end is completed using the germline J gene. The rearrangement joins TRBV19 to TRBJ2-3, with a weak D call TRBD1 (7 bases). The V end was cut by 7 bases, the J end by 6 bases, with 14 bases between. The CDR3 is 13 residues long. Per the germline V gene, CDR1 is LNHDA and CDR2 is SQIVND (reference sequence). The sequenced part of the CDR3 DNA is TGTGCCAGTACCCGGAGGGGGCGGGATACG. Translated: CASTRRGRDT. The whole CDR3 sequence is CASTRRGRDTQYF.

Points on this clone: Read coverage stops 3 residues before the CDR3 terminus; the germline J gene supplies the remainder. This chain uses TRBV4-2 with TRBJ2-7; TRBD2 aligns across 12 bases. This CDR3 region has 18 residues. The germline gives CDR1 LGHNA, CDR2 YNFKEQ. The V and J ends lost 4 bases and 2 bases, in that order; junction bases with no gene match: 12. The CDR3 sequence is CASSPGATSGGFAYEQYF. CDR3 bases read: TGTGCCAGCAGCCCCGGGGCGACTAGCGGGGGTTTCGCCTACGAG.

A note on this clone: Read coverage stops 3 residues before the CDR3 terminus; the germline J gene supplies the remainder. This sequence joins TRBV14 and TRBJ1-5; no clear D. Germline V gene lookup returns CDR1 SGHDN and CDR2 FVKESK. Trimming removed 1 base from V and 5 bases from J, with 6 bases in between. The CDR3 has 13 amino acids. The CDR3 bases that were read are TGTGCCAGCAGCCAAGGGCTTGATCAGCCC. This codes for CASSQGLDQP. The complete CDR3 sequence is CASSQGLDQPQHF. Combining the CDR3 with reference TRBV14 and TRBJ1-5 gives the whole variable domain EAGVTQFPSHSVIEKGQTVTLRCDPISGHDNLYWYRRVMGKEIKFLLHFVKESKQDESGMPNNRFLAERTGGTYSTLKVQPAELEDSGVYFCASSQGLDQPQHFGDGTRLSIL.

As regards this clone: Read sequence stops 3 residues before the CDR3 end, and the germline J gene provides the missing end. The chain links TRBV7-6 to TRBJ2-7; maybe TRBD1 (6 bases). V was clipped by 2 bases and J by 1 base, with 12 bases between them. This CDR3 has 15 amino acids. Germline lookup yields CDR1 SGHVS and CDR2 FNYEAQ. The covered CDR3 bases are TGTGCCAGCAGCTTAACCTCAGGGGCATCCTACGAG. It is translated as CASSLTSGASYE. The full CDR3 protein is CASSLTSGASYEQYF.

The sequenced part of the CDR3 DNA is TGTGCCAGCAGCCCCGGGGCAGGGGGTTTGAACGGTGGC. Residues: CASSPGAGGLNGG. The full CDR3 sequence reads CASSPGAGGLNGGYTF. V gene TRBV7-6 combines with J gene TRBJ1-2, with TRBD1 matching 7 bases. Read coverage stops 3 residues before the CDR3 terminus; the germline J gene supplies the remainder. V was pared by 5 bases and J by 7 bases, with 16 bases of the junction left unmatched. CDR3 length: 16 amino acids. Germline CDR1 SGHVS, CDR2 FNYEAQ.

On this clone itself: The read is 3 residues too short to cover the CDR3 end, so that end is filled in from the germline J gene. The J gene is TRBJ1-3, the V gene TRBV20-1; D remains ambiguous. Trimming left V 5 bases short and J 4 bases short, with 6 bases between. Germline V CDR1 and CDR2: DFQATT, SNEGSKA (reference sequence). The CDR3 runs 11 residues. CDR3: CSARLGNTIYF. The part of the CDR3 DNA that was read is TGCAGTGCTCGACTCGGAAACACC.

In regard to this clone: The read is 3 residues too short to cover the CDR3 end, so that end is filled in from the germline J gene. The V and J genes are TRBV5-1 and TRBJ1-1; possibly TRBD1 for D (5 bases). With 7 bases removed from V and 3 bases from J, the gap between germline ends came to 19 bases. Germline V gene lookup returns CDR1 SGHRS and CDR2 YFSETQ. The CDR3 has 15 amino acids. Incomplete CDR3 DNA: TGCGCCAGCTCCCCTTTGGACACCCGGCACACTGAA. Translated: CASSPLDTRHTE. The CDR3 reads in full as CASSPLDTRHTEAFF.

About this clone: The CDR3 end lies 3 residues beyond the end of the read and is filled in from the germline J gene. The rearrangement uses TRBV10-1 and TRBJ2-1; 9 bases line up with TRBD2. V gave up 8 bases and J gave up 2 bases; unmatched junction bases: 4. CDR3 length: 14 amino acids. Germline V lookup: CDR1 WNHNN, CDR2 SYGVQD (reference sequence). CDR3 region: CASSSGGTYNEQFF. The CDR3 DNA, read in part, is TGCGCCAGCTCCAGCGGGGGGACCTACAATGAG.

With regard to this clone: The read is 3 residues too short to cover the CDR3 end, so that end is filled in from the germline J gene. The V gene is TRBV2, the J gene TRBJ2-3; D perhaps matches TRBD1 (5 bases). The V end lost 3 bases, the J end lost 0 bases, and 10 bases lay between the germline ends. Germline CDR1 SNHLY, CDR2 FYNNEI. The CDR3 consists of 15 residues. This CDR3 reads CASSEQGTSTDTQYF. CDR3 DNA, as far as it was read: TGTGCCAGCAGTGAGCAGGGTACCAGCACAGATACG.

Worth noting for this clone: The CDR3 goes on 3 residues after the read ends, and that part is filled in from the germline J gene. The V call is TRBV4-1, the J call TRBJ2-5; TRBD2 matches 7 bases. Germline-derived CDR1 and CDR2 are MGHRA and YSYEKL. J gave up 3 bases and V 0 bases, and 7 bases lay outside the gene matches. The CDR3 totals 16 residues. The CDR3 here is CASSQDGSGAEETQYF. Incomplete CDR3 DNA: TGCGCCAGCAGCCAAGATGGAAGCGGGGCGGAAGAGACC.

On this clone: The missing CDR3 end, 3 residues past where the read stops, is filled in from the germline J gene. V is TRBV14 and J is TRBJ2-5, with D hard to call. The CDR3 has 15 residues. Trimming removed 4 bases from V and 5 bases from J, with 17 bases in between. Germline loops: CDR1 SGHDN, CDR2 FVKESK. The CDR3 sequence: CASSPPNLPRETQYF. The covered CDR3 bases are TGTGCCAGCAGCCCCCCCAACCTGCCGCGGGAGACC.

Regarding this clone: The observed sequence ends 3 residues before the CDR3 terminus, with the missing tail filled in from the germline J gene. The chain carries TRBV20-1 and TRBJ1-2; a possible D gene is TRBD1 (6 bases). V was pared by 3 bases and J by 3 bases, with 14 bases between. In germline, CDR1 is DFQATT, CDR2 SNEGSKA (reference sequence). This CDR3 is built from 14 residues. The CDR3 sequence: CSASQGGADYGYTF. CDR3 bases read: TGCAGTGCTAGCCAAGGGGGGGCCGACTATGGC.

Turning to this clone: The read falls 3 residues short of the CDR3 end, and the missing part is taken from the germline J gene. The chain combines TRBV28 with TRBJ1-2; D is undetermined. The germline V and J ends were trimmed by 3 bases and 5 bases, with 7 bases remaining between them. Per the germline V gene, CDR1 is MDHEN and CDR2 is SYDVKM. This CDR3 contains 12 residues. The CDR3 loop reads CASSFGLYGYTF. Incomplete CDR3 DNA: TGTGCCAGCAGTTTCGGTCTATATGGC.

Remarks on this clone: Read sequence stops 3 residues before the CDR3 end, and the germline J gene provides the missing end. The gene calls are TRBV2 and TRBJ2-3; 9 bases are a match to TRBD1. The trim removed 10 bases at V and 5 bases at J, leaving 7 bases unmatched. Germline CDR1 reads SNHLY; CDR2 reads FYNNEI. This CDR3 contains 13 residues. The CDR3 sequence: CATGDRVKDTQYF. CDR3 DNA, as far as it was read: TGTGCCACCGGGGACAGGGTAAAAGATACG.

Worth noting for this clone: The read finishes 3 residues shy of the CDR3 end, and the germline J gene is used to complete it. The gene calls are TRBV5-1 and TRBJ1-2; 12 bases align to TRBD1. CDR3 length equals 17 residues. Trimming at V came to 4 bases and at J to 2 bases, leaving 9 bases not matched to a gene. Germline CDR1 is SGHRS and CDR2 is YFSETQ. CDR3 bases read: TGCGCCAGCAGCGCATGGGACAGGGGGCCTAACAACTATGGC. Translated, it gives CASSAWDRGPNNYG. The CDR3 reads in full as CASSAWDRGPNNYGYTF.

Considering frequency, this clone is medium-sized. The read halts 3 residues ahead of the CDR3 end, with the missing end drawn from the germline J gene. The gene calls are TRBV7-8 and TRBJ2-7; 8 bases map to TRBD1. The trim removed 4 bases at V and 0 bases at J, leaving 11 bases unmatched. Germline CDR1 SGHVS, CDR2 FQNEAQ. The CDR3 has 17 residues. CDR3 DNA, as far as it was read: TGTGCCAGCAGCTCCAGTCGAACAGGGGGTTACTCCTACGAG. Amino acid sequence: CASSSSRTGGYSYE. The entire CDR3 is CASSSSRTGGYSYEQYF.

On this clone itself: The read ends 3 residues early relative to the CDR3; the germline J gene fills the gap. The genes are TRBV19 and TRBJ2-5; perhaps TRBD1 as D (6 bases). The V gene lost 3 bases and the J gene lost 5 bases, with 34 bases spanning the gap. CDR1 and CDR2 from the germline V gene are LNHDA and SQIVND (reference sequence). The CDR3 has 21 amino acids. The CDR3 reads CASSMALTLGLGATRWETQYF. The sequenced part of the CDR3 DNA is TGTGCCAGTAGTATGGCCCTCACACTAGGACTGGGGGCCACTCGGTGGGAGACC.

About this clone: The missing CDR3 end, 3 residues past where the read stops, is filled in from the germline J gene. The chain joins TRBV20-1 to TRBJ2-3, with 8 bases lining up with TRBD1. J lost 4 bases, V lost 5 bases, and 5 bases had no gene match. The V gene's germline CDR1 is DFQATT and CDR2 SNEGSKA (reference sequence). This CDR3 region has 13 residues. The sequenced part of the CDR3 DNA is TGCAGTGCTCAGGACAGGGCGGCAGATACG. Translating it yields CSAQDRAADT. The CDR3, in full, reads CSAQDRAADTQYF.

On this clone: From the germline J gene comes the end of the CDR3, since the read stops 3 residues before it. The chain uses TRBV29-1 and TRBJ1-4; D ambiguous. The germline V and J ends were trimmed by 6 bases and 7 bases, with 9 bases remaining between them. This CDR3 is 11 amino acids long. The germline V gene encodes CDR1 SQVTM and CDR2 ANQGSEA. The CDR3 loop reads CSVTEREKLFF. CDR3 DNA, as far as it was read: TGCAGCGTGACGGAGCGTGAAAAA.

A word on this clone: The read ends 3 residues before the CDR3 terminus; that terminus is restored from the germline J gene. The chain recombines TRBV19 with TRBJ2-2, with TRBD1 identical over 8 bases. V dropped 5 bases and J dropped 0; count of bases not matched to a gene: 2. CDR1 and CDR2 from the germline V gene are LNHDA and SQIVND (reference sequence). The CDR3 loop spans 15 amino acids. CDR3: CASSAGQANTGELFF. The sequenced CDR3 bases are TGTGCCAGTAGTGCGGGACAGGCGAACACCGGGGAG.

Note on this clone: The CDR3 extends 3 residues past the end of the read, so its final part is completed from the germline J gene. The chain carries TRBV19 and TRBJ2-3, with TRBD2 as a possible D gene (6 bases). Germline CDR1 reads LNHDA; CDR2 reads SQIVND (reference sequence). The ends were cut back, 4 bases at V and 4 bases at J, with 18 bases in the middle. The CDR3 consists of 16 residues. CDR3 protein: CASSTQLVGGADTQYF. CDR3 bases read: TGTGCCAGTAGTACCCAACTAGTGGGAGGCGCAGATACG. The entire variable domain, with the rest obtained from reference TRBV19 and TRBJ2-3, is as follows: DGGITQSPKYLFRKEGQNVTLSCEQNLNHDAMYWYRQDPGQGLRLIYYSQIVNDFQKGDIAEGYSVSREKKESFPLTVTSAQKNPTAFYLCASSTQLVGGADTQYFGPGTRLTVL.

Worth noting for this clone: The read comes to an end 3 residues before the CDR3 does, leaving the germline J gene to fill in the end. The chain couples TRBV5-1 to TRBJ2-5; possible D gene TRBD1, 5 bases. Germline CDR1 and CDR2: SGHRS and YFSETQ. This CDR3 spans 15 amino acids. Trimming removed 1 base at V and 1 base at J, with 11 bases between. CDR3 protein: CASSLRGGSQETQYF. The DNA read from the CDR3 is TGCGCCAGCAGCTTGAGGGGCGGTTCCCAAGAGACC.